This TCR beta chain was sequenced for a study of identical twins. Study-wide results and caveats: With beta out-of-frame sequences, excess sharing by twins was weaker.

This clonotype was seen only a few times. The antigen is undetermined. The CDR3 spans 13 residues. V dropped 5 bases and J dropped 3 bases, with 10 bases sitting between them. CDR1 is MGHRA and CDR2 is YSYEKL in the germline V gene. TCRdb ran MiXCR on the 5' RACE reads and lists one entry per CDR3 protein. The table lists 500,000 to 700,000 distinct CDR3 sequences, just over 7% of them singletons. These sequences were also reported in another study, on yellow fever vaccine responses in identical twins. This second study notes: Twins' vaccine T cell responses reportedly seemed partly convergent and partly personalized.

The V and J genes are TRBV4-1 and TRBJ2-5; D may be TRBD1 (6 bases). Sequencing was done on a sample of PBMCs. This TCR was sampled from a woman aged 18 to 35 in good health. In nucleotides, the CDR3 is TGCGCCAGCAGCTGGACAGCTAAAGAGACCCAGTACTTC. Translating gives CASSWTAKETQYF.